This TCR beta chain was documented in a study of blood T cell repertoires in COVID-19. Study-level background: Spain, Italy and the United States supplied samples that represented acute and convalescent COVID-19. Sample material is recorded as cDNA or gDNA derived from T cells, B-cell-depleted T cells, or PBMCs.

The CDR3 is 12 residues long. CDR1 and CDR2 from the germline V gene are SNHLY and FYNNEI. V was trimmed by 10 bases and J by 0 bases, leaving 9 bases between them. In the source study's methods: Amplified reference gene primers provided the basis for estimating nucleated cell counts. The assay was immunoSEQ multiplex PCR, and TCRdb's table has in-frame clones only and misses some. V and J calls and clone size are those listed in that table; D and trimming were worked out from the DNA. Of about 140,000 clones listed, more than 75% are singletons. Sequencing input: peripheral blood. The sequence derives from a man older than 75 with acute or convalescent COVID-19. This chain connects TRBV2 to TRBJ1-2, with unresolved D. This CDR3 is CATSTSNYGYTF. The CDR3 coding sequence is TGTGCCACCTCGACATCTAACTATGGCTACACCTTC.